The 22 T cell receptor beta chains below all came from one sample that was sequenced in a study of response to subunit inactivated influenza vaccine. TCRdb redid the calling of the RT-PCR reads with MiXCR, one entry per CDR3 protein. The table includes hundreds of thousands of distinct CDR3 sequences, 10% to 15% detected once. The sample here was PBMCs from blood, taken roughly 46 days after vaccination. These receptors were obtained from a man in his fifties or sixties who received an inactivated influenza vaccine.

This clonotype was picked up a small number of times. V and J are TRBV12-3 or TRBV12-4 and TRBJ2-1; TRBD2 agrees at 10 bases. The CDR3 totals 16 residues. The J segment lost 5 bases and the V segment lost 1 base, leaving 5 bases of the junction unmatched. CDR3 in amino acids: CASSLGASGSNNEQFF. The CDR3 DNA follows: TGTGCCAGCAGTTTAGGGGCTAGCGGGAGCAACAATGAGCAGTTCTTC.

J is TRBJ1-1 and V is TRBV6-1, with 7 bases identical to TRBD1. The CDR3 covers 14 residues. In germline, CDR1 is MNHNS, CDR2 SASEGT. Trimming removed 6 bases from V and 2 bases from J; junction bases left unmatched: 6. CDR3 nucleotide sequence: TGTGCCAGCAGCTTTAACAGGGGCAACACTGAAGCTTTCTTT. It is translated as CASSFNRGNTEAFF.

J is TRBJ2-5 and V is TRBV20-1; no clear D. The CDR3 is 14 amino acids. The V gene lost 0 bases and the J gene lost 5 bases, with 13 bases spanning the gap. CDR1 DFQATT and CDR2 SNEGSKA come from the germline V gene (reference sequence). As DNA, the CDR3 is TGCAGTGCTAGAGAGTGGCCAGGTCGGGAGACCCAGTACTTC. Protein sequence: CSAREWPGRETQYF.

At least ten counts were recorded for this clonotype. The gene calls are TRBV4-2 and TRBJ2-1; D possibly corresponds to TRBD1 (6 bases). Germline V gene data show CDR1 as LGHNA and CDR2 as YNFKEQ. V shed 2 bases and J shed 4 bases, with 9 bases lying between them. The CDR3 contains 14 residues. The CDR3 DNA sequence: TGTGCCAGCAGCCAAACGACAGGTTACAATGAGCAGTTCTTC. It encodes CASSQTTGYNEQFF.

This clonotype appeared a few times. This chain connects TRBV4-1 to TRBJ1-2; tentative D call: TRBD1 (6 bases). V was cut by 1 base and J by 0 bases, with 9 bases left in between. This CDR3 comprises 15 residues. Germline-derived CDR1 and CDR2 are MGHRA and YSYEKL. DNA for the CDR3: TGCGCCAGCAGCCAAGGGGACACCCCTAACTATGGCTACACCTTC. It specifies CASSQGDTPNYGYTF.

The chain uses TRBV27 and TRBJ2-3, with TRBD2 matching over 7 bases. CDR3 size: 14 residues. V gave up 6 bases and J gave up 4 bases; unmatched junction bases: 7. CDR1 and CDR2 (germline): MNHEY, SMNVEV (reference sequence). CDR3 nucleotides: TGTGCCAGCAGAAGGCGGGAGAGGGCAGATACGCAGTATTTT. Translation gives CASRRRERADTQYF.

This clonotype was picked up many times. The chain is built from TRBV5-1 and TRBJ2-2; the D gene is possibly TRBD1 (6 bases). The V gene lost 0 bases and the J gene lost 3 bases, with 9 bases spanning the gap. Germline CDR1 is SGHRS and CDR2 is YFSETQ. The CDR3 is 15 amino acids. The CDR3 coding sequence is TGCGCCAGCAGCTTGGGTCAGGGGTACACCGGGGAGCTGTTTTTT. Residues: CASSLGQGYTGELFF.

This clonotype was seen a handful of times. This rearrangement joins TRBV7-2 to TRBJ2-1; TRBD2 aligns across 9 bases. This CDR3 comprises 17 residues. V shed 0 bases and J 6 bases; nucleotides not matched to a gene: 9. Per the germline V gene, CDR1 is SGHTA and CDR2 is FQGNSA. Here the CDR3 reads CASSLAPTGTSSNEQFF. CDR3 nucleotides: TGTGCCAGCAGCTTAGCGCCCACCGGGACTAGCTCCAATGAGCAGTTCTTC.

With regard to this clonotype: Possible read error: a much larger clone is one base away. The rearrangement links TRBV6-5 to TRBJ2-7, with unresolved D. Germline values: CDR1 MNHEY, CDR2 SVGAGI. CDR3 size: 15 residues. V was shortened by 2 bases and J by 5 bases, with 16 bases between the two germline ends. The CDR3 coding sequence is TGTGCCAGCAGTTACATAGGGAATTTGGGCCACGAGCAGTACTTC. It yields the protein CASSYIGNLGHEQYF.

This clonotype was counted at least ten times. The V gene is TRBV11-2, the J gene TRBJ2-7, with 7 bases matching TRBD2. The CDR3 extends over 18 amino acids. The V gene's germline CDR1 is SGHAT and CDR2 FQNNGV. V gave up 7 bases and J gave up 3 bases; unmatched junction bases: 21. The CDR3 nucleotides read TGTGCCAGCAACCCCAGGGCGGGAGTAAGAGGAGAGGGCTACGAGCAGTACTTC. Its translation is CASNPRAGVRGEGYEQYF.

The table lists this clonotype with many counts. The chain couples TRBV12-3 or TRBV12-4 to TRBJ1-6, with a weak D call TRBD1 (6 bases). The CDR3 loop spans 15 amino acids. The V and J ends lost 5 bases and 5 bases respectively, with 13 bases between them. CDR3 coding DNA: TGTGCCAGCAGTGCAGGGGCCGGGGATAATTCACCCCTCCACTTT. This gives the protein CASSAGAGDNSPLHF.

This CDR3 reads CATQGWANTGELFF. Written as DNA, the CDR3 is TGTGCCACCCAGGGTTGGGCGAACACCGGGGAGCTGTTTTTT. J is TRBJ2-2 and V is TRBV24-1; perhaps TRBD1 as D (5 bases). The CDR3 runs to 14 residues. V shed 9 bases and J shed 0 bases, with 10 bases lying between them. Germline CDR1 reads KGHDR; CDR2 reads SFDVKD.

The chain joins TRBV19 to TRBJ1-5; D gene unclear. The CDR3 spans 15 residues. Per germline, CDR1 LNHDA and CDR2 SQIVND (reference sequence). The V end was cut by 3 bases, the J end by 1 base, with 10 bases between. The CDR3 here is CASSITTVSNQPQHF. In DNA, the CDR3 is TGTGCCAGTAGTATTACGACGGTCAGCAATCAGCCCCAGCATTTT.

The table lists this clonotype with many counts. The rearrangement uses TRBV29-1 and TRBJ2-3, with TRBD1 matching over 9 bases. CDR3 size: 12 residues. The germline V gene encodes CDR1 SQVTM and CDR2 ANQGSEA. Germline trimming cut 5 bases from V and 9 bases from J; bases unmatched to any gene: 6. As DNA, the CDR3 is TGCAGCGTTACCCGGGACAGGGCGACGCAGTATTTT. Translating it yields CSVTRDRATQYF.

The chain uses TRBV4-3 and TRBJ2-7; D may be TRBD1 or TRBD2 (5 bases each). This CDR3 is built from 16 residues. V dropped 0 bases and J dropped 2 bases, with 14 bases sitting between them. The germline V gene has CDR1 LGHNA and CDR2 YSLEER. The CDR3 here is CASSQDLLGAAYEQYF. The CDR3 DNA sequence: TGCGCCAGCAGCCAAGATCTTCTCGGGGCCGCCTACGAGCAGTACTTC.

The chain combines TRBV12-3 or TRBV12-4 with TRBJ1-1; D is uncertain. The V gene lost 7 bases and the J gene lost 2 bases, with 8 bases spanning the gap. CDR3 length: 12 amino acids. The CDR3, as DNA: TGTGCCAGCATTCAGAAAAACACTGAAGCTTTCTTT. As protein: CASIQKNTEAFF.

There are a few counts of this clonotype. The V and J genes are TRBV7-9 and TRBJ2-1, with D unresolved. Between the trimmed V and J ends, which lost 1 base and 3 bases, there was a span of 10 bases. CDR3 length: 15 residues. The germline V gene encodes CDR1 SEHNR and CDR2 FQNEAQ (reference sequence). For the CDR3, the DNA is TGTGCCAGCAGCTTAGGCTCCAGAATCTACAATGAGCAGTTCTTC. Translating it yields CASSLGSRIYNEQFF.

This clonotype was picked up a small number of times. The CDR3 sequence: CASSFLLVDRGASYEQYF. In DNA form, the CDR3 reads TGTGCCAGCAGCTTCCTGCTGGTGGACAGGGGCGCCTCCTACGAGCAGTACTTC. The rearrangement links TRBV5-6 to TRBJ2-7, with 9 nucleotides matching TRBD1. There are 18 residues in the CDR3. With 2 bases clipped from V and 0 bases from J, the junction kept 12 bases outside the gene matches. The germline V gene has CDR1 SGHDT and CDR2 YYEEEE.

This clonotype was seen ten or more times. This sequence joins TRBV4-3 and TRBJ2-1, with 7 bases lining up with TRBD2. V lost 4 bases to trimming and J lost 0 bases; unmatched junction nucleotides: 9. Germline CDR1 reads LGHNA; CDR2 reads YSLEER. The length of the CDR3 is 17 residues. CDR3 protein: CASSPGIAGSSYNEQFF. The DNA of the CDR3 is TGCGCCAGCAGCCCGGGTATAGCGGGTAGCTCCTACAATGAGCAGTTCTTC.

V gene TRBV5-1 combines with J gene TRBJ2-6, with D uncertain. V dropped 0 bases and J dropped 4 bases, with 11 bases sitting between them. The CDR3 has 16 amino acids. Germline lookup yields CDR1 SGHRS and CDR2 YFSETQ. The CDR3 region has the DNA TGCGCCAGCAGCTTGGTTTTAGGGCTAGGGGCCAACGTCCTGACTTTC. Protein: CASSLVLGLGANVLTF.

The V call is TRBV13, the J call TRBJ2-7, with 13 bases matching TRBD2. The CDR3 has 16 residues. Germline lookup yields CDR1 PRHDT and CDR2 FYEKMQ (reference sequence). Trimming cost V 5 bases and J 1 base; bases outside gene matches: 5. CDR3 DNA: TGTGCCAGCAGCCAGGGGACTAGCGGGATTTCCTACGAGCAGTACTTC. Its translation: CASSQGTSGISYEQYF. Full variable domain (rest looked up from reference TRBV13 and TRBJ2-7): AAGVIQSPRHLIKEKRETATLKCYPIPRHDTVYWYQQGPGQDPQFLISFYEKMQSDKGSIPDRFSAQQFSDYHSELNMSSLELGDSALYFCASSQGTSGISYEQYFGPGTRLTVT.

This clonotype appeared many times. The J gene is TRBJ2-1, the V gene TRBV7-9; 7 nucleotides agree with TRBD2. The CDR3 is 13 amino acids. Germline-derived CDR1 and CDR2 are SEHNR and FQNEAQ (reference sequence). Trimming at V came to 8 bases and at J to 7 bases, leaving 8 bases not matched to a gene. In DNA, the CDR3 is TGTGCCAGCGGCCAGCCAGCGGGGAATGAGCAGTTCTTC. It translates to CASGQPAGNEQFF. The full variable domain, its missing parts supplied by reference TRBV7-9 and TRBJ2-1, is DTGVSQNPRHKITKRGQNVTFRCDPISEHNRLYWYRQTLGQGPEFLTYFQNEAQLEKSRLLSDRFSAERPKGSFSTLEIQRTEQGDSAMYLCASGQPAGNEQFFGPGTRLTVL.